The T cell receptor (beta chain) under discussion was sequenced for a study of blood T cell repertoires in COVID-19 (dated by TCRdb to the early 2020s). Notes on the research overall: The collaborator samples originated in the United States, Italy and Spain and spanned the acute and convalescent phases of COVID-19. A freely available public database, intended as a resource for researchers studying the immune response to SARS-CoV-2, is where the repertoires were released. Sample metadata almost always included a de-identified subject ID, COVID-19 status, age in years and sex. Samples came from the ongoing ImmuneRACE study (first 160 participants) plus 1,254 subjects from 6 global collaborators. Where HLA class I and class II types were available, the types were taken from metadata supplied by the sample provider, not from assay-based typing. The material from the prospective study consisted of cDNA or gDNA derived from T cells, B-cell-depleted T cells, or PBMCs. Subjects who had been exposed to COVID-19, were actively infected with it, or had recovered from it provided the deeply sampled blood TCRbeta repertoires that made up the dataset.

In the prospective study, participants were about 18 to 100 years old, resided in around 25 geographic areas of the United States, and were enrolled through a virtual design. Cohort assignment in the prospective study relied on participant-reported clinical history from a screening survey and a study questionnaire. ImmuneRACE Cohort 3 recovered participants were defined by two consecutive negative NP/OP PCR tests, healthcare professional clearance, or symptom resolution. Each participant in the prospective study had whole blood, serum and a nasopharyngeal or oropharyngeal swab collected by mobile phlebotomists. Participants in the prospective study had the option to provide additional blood draws and questionnaires over a roughly two-month period. Before DNA extraction, blood samples from the prospective study were shipped at room temperature or frozen. The paper as a whole reports these results and caveats: The amount of clinical and demographic metadata varied by source and participant and was provided uncurated.

For CDR1 and CDR2, the germline V gene (reference sequence) lists LGHDT and YNNKEL. The trim is 3 bases for V and 1 base for J, with a gap of 10 bases between the germline ends. From its cysteine to its phenylalanine, the CDR3 spans 14 amino acids. The CDR3 DNA has 42 bases and is translated from base 1. Concerning this clone: No cognate antigen has been identified for it. The sample holds no much larger clone one base away, and base qualities are not on file.

TCRbeta CDR3 regions were amplified from genomic DNA by means of the immunoSEQ Assay, a bias-controlled multiplex PCR. The authors' pipeline ran thus. The number of nucleated cells in each sample was estimated from the amplification of reference gene primers within the assay. Sequence reads were collapsed and filtered to measure the absolute abundance of every unique TCRbeta CDR3 rearrangement. Productive Simpson clonality was computed per sample as the square root of Simpson's diversity index over productive rearrangements. Here the immuneACCESS table is served through TCRdb, limited to in-frame sequences with V and J called. Missing clones are a known gap in these copies; in checked studies unresolved V genes cover under half, and the rest lacks a known reason. V and J calls and clone size are as listed in that table; D and trimming were resolved from the DNA. This sample lists 200,000 to 250,000 clones; under 90% were detected once. The top ten clonotypes cover roughly 3.5% of the sample.

The TCR was taken from a woman aged 55 to 70 who had recovered from COVID-19. This chain joins TRBV3-1 (or the pseudogene TRBV3-2) to TRBJ2-7; D gene: possibly TRBD1, on 5 matching bases. Specimen: PBMCs or T cells enriched from blood (not recorded which). CDR3 sequence: CASSQSTASYEQYF. The DNA sequence follows: TGTGCCAGCAGCCAGTCGACAGCTTCCTACGAGCAGTACTTC.